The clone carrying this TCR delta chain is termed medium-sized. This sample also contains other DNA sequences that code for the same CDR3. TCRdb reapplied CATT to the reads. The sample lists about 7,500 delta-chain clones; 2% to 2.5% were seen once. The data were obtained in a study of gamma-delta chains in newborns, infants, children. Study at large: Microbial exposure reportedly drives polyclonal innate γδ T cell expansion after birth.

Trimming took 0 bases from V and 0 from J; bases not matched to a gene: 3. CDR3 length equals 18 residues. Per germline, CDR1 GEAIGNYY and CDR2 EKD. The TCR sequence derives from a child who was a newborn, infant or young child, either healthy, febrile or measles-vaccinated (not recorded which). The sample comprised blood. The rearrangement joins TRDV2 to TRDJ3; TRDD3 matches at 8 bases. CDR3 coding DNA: TGTGCCTGTGACACCGTGGGGGATCTCTCCTGGGACACCCGACAGATGTTTTTC. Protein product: CACDTVGDLSWDTRQMFF.